This TCR beta chain was captured by sequencing in a study of blood T cell repertoires in COVID-19. The CDR3 is made up of 13 amino acids. Germline V gene data show CDR1 as MNHEY and CDR2 as SMNVEV (reference sequence). The junction had 4 bases not matched to a gene; V was cut back by 4 bases and J by 6 bases. Study members were between about 18 and 100 years old and lived in 25 or so US regions. In the authors' methods: Reference gene primer amplification in the assay estimated nucleated cell counts. The protocol was immunoSEQ multiplex PCR, while the TCRdb copy is restricted to in-frame clones and leaves out a portion. Clone size and V and J calls were adopted from that table, with D and trimming inferred from the DNA. The sample lists around 200,000 clones, 75% to 90% seen once, with roughly a sixth in the top ten.

The clonotype comes from a middle-aged man who had recovered from COVID-19. The material sequenced was PBMCs or T cells enriched from blood (not recorded which). V and J are TRBV27 and TRBJ1-2, with 8 bases lining up with TRBD1. CDR3 amino acids: CASSSQGVDGYTF. DNA for the CDR3: TGTGCCAGCAGTTCACAGGGGGTCGATGGCTACACCTTC.